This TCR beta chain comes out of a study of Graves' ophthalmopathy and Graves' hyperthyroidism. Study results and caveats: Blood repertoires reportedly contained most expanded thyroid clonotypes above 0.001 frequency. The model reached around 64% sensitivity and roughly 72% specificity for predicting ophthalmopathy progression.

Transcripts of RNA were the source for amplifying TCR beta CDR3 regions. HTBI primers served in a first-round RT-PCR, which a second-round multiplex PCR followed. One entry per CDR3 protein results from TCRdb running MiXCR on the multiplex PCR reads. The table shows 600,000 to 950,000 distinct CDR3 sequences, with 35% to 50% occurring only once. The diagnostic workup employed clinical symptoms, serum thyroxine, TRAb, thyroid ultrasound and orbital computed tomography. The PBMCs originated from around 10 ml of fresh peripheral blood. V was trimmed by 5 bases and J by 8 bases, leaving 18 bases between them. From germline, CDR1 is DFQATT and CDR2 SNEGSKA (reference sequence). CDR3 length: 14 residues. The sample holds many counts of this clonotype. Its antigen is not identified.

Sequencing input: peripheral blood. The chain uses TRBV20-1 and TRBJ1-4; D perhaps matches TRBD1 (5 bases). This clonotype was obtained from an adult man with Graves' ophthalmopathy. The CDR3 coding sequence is TGCAGTGCTGTCTTGGGACCGTTTCTCGAAAAACTGTTTTTT. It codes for CSAVLGPFLEKLFF.